The 30 T cell receptor beta chains in this list originate from one sample, sequenced in a study of cytomegalovirus exposure and HLA in healthy donors (dated by TCRdb to 2016 to 2017). To prepare the library, the immunoSEQ multiplex PCR assay was applied. For the multiplex PCR, a mixture combining 60 forward primers for TCR Vbeta segments and 13 reverse primers for TCR Jbeta segments was used. TCRdb retrieved this table from immuneACCESS and kept in-frame rearrangements only. Not all clones are present; in checked studies, unresolved V genes account for under half, and no reason is known for the remainder. The sample table holds tens of thousands of clones, of which 82% were seen once. The ten largest clonotypes hold approximately 3.6% of the sample. The specimen was PBMCs. These receptors originate from a man aged 45-65 years in good health and CMV-seronegative.

V usage is TRBV27 and J usage is TRBJ2-3; 7 bases are a match to TRBD2. The CDR3 runs 15 residues. After removal of 5 bases from V and 5 bases from J, the junction contained 10 bases not matched to a gene. Germline V gene data show CDR1 as MNHEY and CDR2 as SMNVEV (reference sequence). CDR3 nucleotides: TGTGCCAGCAGTCCCGGGGCGGGAGCGAGAGATACGCAGTATTTT. It yields the protein CASSPGAGARDTQYF.

The chain has TRBV2 and TRBJ1-5; no reliable D call. The germline V and J ends were trimmed by 4 bases and 1 base, with 14 bases remaining between them. This CDR3 has 16 amino acids. Looked up from germline, CDR1 is SNHLY and CDR2 is FYNNEI. CDR3 residues: CASSGRVGGSNQPQHF. The CDR3 nucleotides are TGTGCCAGCAGTGGAAGGGTCGGAGGAAGCAATCAGCCCCAGCATTTT.

This rearrangement joins TRBV6-6 to TRBJ2-1; no definite D call. This CDR3 has 15 residues. Deletions cut 4 bases from V and 1 base from J, with 11 bases between. The germline V gene has CDR1 MNHNY and CDR2 SVGAGI (reference sequence). CDR3 bases: TGTGCCAGCAGTTCCTTGGCGGCGTCCTACAATGAGCAGTTCTTC. Residues: CASSSLAASYNEQFF.

The chain combines TRBV6-1 with TRBJ2-1, with 8 bases identical to TRBD2. Germline V CDR1 and CDR2: MNHNS, SASEGT. V lost 6 bases and J lost 6; bases outside the gene matches: 10. The CDR3 covers 15 residues. The CDR3 loop reads CASSTSGSWGNEQFF. The CDR3 DNA reads TGTGCCAGCAGCACCAGCGGGAGTTGGGGCAATGAGCAGTTCTTC.

The chain uses TRBV29-1 and TRBJ1-2, with D possibly being TRBD1 (5 bases). Trimming cost V 4 bases and J 0 bases, with 21 bases left between them. CDR3 size: 17 residues. CDR1 is SQVTM, CDR2 ANQGSEA, per germline. DNA for the CDR3: TGCAGCGTTGCACGGGGCGGGAACCGGAGGACTAACTATGGCTACACCTTC. This codes for CSVARGGNRRTNYGYTF.

This clone turned up a few times. The J gene is TRBJ1-4, the V gene TRBV6-1, with D unclear. The CDR3 covers 14 residues. Germline CDR1 MNHNS, CDR2 SASEGT. Trimming stripped 3 bases from V and 7 bases from J, with 12 bases between. The CDR3 reads CASSDLSGSEKLFF. The CDR3 DNA sequence: TGTGCCAGCAGTGACCTGAGTGGGAGTGAAAAACTGTTTTTT.

This chain connects TRBV4-1 to TRBJ2-1; 13 bases are a match to TRBD2. The J segment lost 6 bases and the V segment lost 1 base, leaving 6 bases of the junction unmatched. The CDR3 extends over 17 amino acids. Germline values: CDR1 MGHRA, CDR2 YSYEKL. CDR3 bases: TGCGCCAGCAGCCAAGCGGGACTAGCGGGGTCCCCCAATGAGCAGTTCTTC. Its translation: CASSQAGLAGSPNEQFF.

The rearrangement uses TRBV5-1 and TRBJ2-3; TRBD2 matches at 9 bases. The CDR3 totals 17 residues. The trim removed 0 bases at V and 4 bases at J, leaving 9 bases unmatched. CDR1 is SGHRS and CDR2 is YFSETQ in the germline V gene. DNA of the CDR3: TGCGCCAGCAGCTTGGGACTTAGCGGGAGTGGAGCAGATACGCAGTATTTT. Translating it yields CASSLGLSGSGADTQYF.

DNA of the CDR3: TGTGCCAGCAGCCTATCCCCCGAGCAGTACTTC. Protein sequence: CASSLSPEQYF. This chain connects TRBV2 to TRBJ2-7; D is unresolved. The CDR3 has 11 residues. V lost 6 bases and J 6 bases, leaving 9 bases between the germline ends. The V gene's germline CDR1 is SNHLY and CDR2 FYNNEI.

The chain carries TRBV4-2 and TRBJ2-5, with unresolved D. Trimming removed 0 bases from V and 0 bases from J, with 8 bases in between. The CDR3 has 15 residues. The germline gives CDR1 LGHNA, CDR2 YNFKEQ. CDR3 nucleotides: TGTGCCAGCAGCCAAGACCAGCGTAACCAAGAGACCCAGTACTTC. Protein sequence: CASSQDQRNQETQYF.

The V call is TRBV15, the J call TRBJ2-7; 8 nucleotides line up with TRBD2. Germline V gene sequence: CDR1 LNHNV, CDR2 YYDKDF (reference sequence). V was pared by 0 bases and J by 2 bases, with 6 bases of the junction left unmatched. This CDR3 contains 16 residues. CDR3 nucleotide sequence: TGTGCCACCAGCAGAGATTACAGCGGGAGTCCCTACGAGCAGTACTTC. It translates to CATSRDYSGSPYEQYF.

This sequence joins TRBV7-9 and TRBJ2-5; D is unclear. Near its end, the DNA agrees better with TRBJ2-7, so the J call may be wrong. The CDR3 has 12 amino acids. Germline CDR1 SEHNR, CDR2 FQNEAQ (reference sequence). The CDR3 DNA sequence: TGTGCCAGCAGCCCCGATTACTACGAGCAGTACTTC. Its protein is CASSPDYYEQYF.

The V and J genes are TRBV10-3 and TRBJ1-3; D perhaps matches TRBD1 (6 bases). Germline V gives CDR1 ENHRY, CDR2 SYGVKD. CDR3 size: 16 residues. Deletions cut 1 base from V and 0 bases from J, with 10 bases between. DNA of the CDR3: TGTGCCATCAGTGAGTGGACAGCCAACTCTGGAAACACCATATATTTT. Protein product: CAISEWTANSGNTIYF.

V usage is TRBV11-2 and J usage is TRBJ2-1, with 7 bases matching TRBD1. The trim removed 0 bases at V and 8 bases at J, leaving 7 bases unmatched. CDR1 is SGHAT and CDR2 is FQNNGV in the germline V gene. CDR3 length: 15 residues. The CDR3 coding sequence is TGTGCCAGCAGCTTAGAAGGGGGCGCGAAGTATGAGCAGTTCTTC. Protein: CASSLEGGAKYEQFF.

The V gene is TRBV15, the J gene TRBJ1-5, with D maybe TRBD1 (5 bases). Germline V gene data show CDR1 as LNHNV and CDR2 as YYDKDF (reference sequence). The CDR3 has 15 residues. Trimming pared 5 bases from V and 9 bases from J, leaving 20 bases between. CDR3: CATSAGGRGMMPQHF. The CDR3 DNA reads as TGTGCCACCAGCGCCGGGGGACGGGGTATGATGCCCCAGCATTTT.

V usage is TRBV5-6 and J usage is TRBJ2-5, with 12 bases fitting TRBD1. Unmatched junction bases numbered 9, after V lost 6 bases and J lost 0 bases. This CDR3 has 17 amino acids. The V gene's germline CDR1 is SGHDT and CDR2 YYEEEE. The CDR3 spells CASTGDRGPSNQETQYF. The CDR3 DNA reads as TGTGCCAGCACAGGGGACAGGGGGCCTTCAAACCAAGAGACCCAGTACTTC.

The chain has TRBV18 and TRBJ1-5; a possible D gene is TRBD1 (5 bases). The CDR3 consists of 14 residues. Trimming removed 3 bases from V and 2 bases from J, with 8 bases in between. The germline CDR1 and CDR2 sequences are KGHSH and LQKENI. The CDR3 region has the DNA TGTGCCAGCTCACCCGCGGGGGGCAATCAGCCCCAGCATTTT. Amino acids: CASSPAGGNQPQHF.

The rearrangement uses TRBV7-6 and TRBJ1-3, with 7 bases aligning to TRBD1. With 1 base clipped from V and 0 bases from J, the junction kept 9 bases outside the gene matches. Germline V lookup: CDR1 SGHVS, CDR2 FNYEAQ. The CDR3 has 18 residues. The CDR3 loop is CASSLGAVGGPSGNTIYF. The DNA for the CDR3 is TGTGCCAGCAGCTTAGGGGCTGTAGGGGGCCCCTCTGGAAACACCATATATTTT.

J is TRBJ2-1 and V is TRBV5-1, with D possibly matching TRBD2 (5 bases). V lost 0 bases, J lost 0 bases, and 10 bases lay in between. The CDR3 covers 16 residues. The V gene's germline CDR1 is SGHRS and CDR2 YFSETQ. CDR3: CASSLEEVNSYNEQFF. The DNA for the CDR3 is TGCGCCAGCAGCTTGGAGGAGGTTAACTCCTACAATGAGCAGTTCTTC.

This clone appeared a single time. The chain combines TRBV21-1 with TRBJ1-2; TRBD1 reflects the table's D call only, with no check against the DNA. TRBV21-1 is classified as a pseudogene. This CDR3 is built from 16 residues. CDR3 in amino acids: CASTHLRDRGGYGYTF. The CDR3 nucleotides are TGTGCCAGCACCCACCTCAGGGACAGGGGCGGGTATGGCTACACCTTC.

The rearrangement uses TRBV5-1 and TRBJ2-1; 10 positions match TRBD2. The CDR3 spans 18 residues. V dropped 4 bases and J dropped 7; count of bases not matched to a gene: 17. Germline lookup yields CDR1 SGHRS and CDR2 YFSETQ. The CDR3 here is CASSRSFAASGSSNEQFF. CDR3 coding DNA: TGCGCCAGCAGCCGGTCCTTCGCGGCTAGCGGGAGTTCGAATGAGCAGTTCTTC. Full variable domain (missing parts from reference TRBV5-1 and TRBJ2-1): KAGVTQTPRYLIKTRGQQVTLSCSPISGHRSVSWYQQTPGQGLQFLFEYFSETQRNKGNFPGRFSGRQFSNSRSEMNVSTLELGDSALYLCASSRSFAASGSSNEQFFGPGTRLTVL.

In the case of this clone: At the DNA level, this CDR3 is encoded by other sequences in the same sample as well. The chain carries TRBV18 and TRBJ2-1; 9 nucleotides match TRBD2. The CDR3 length is 15 residues. Trimming took 6 bases from V and 7 from J; bases not matched to a gene: 10. Per the germline V gene, CDR1 is KGHSH and CDR2 is LQKENI. This CDR3 is CASSSGSSSLNEQFF. DNA of the CDR3: TGTGCCAGCTCTAGCGGGAGCTCCTCCCTTAATGAGCAGTTCTTC.

The gene calls are TRBV7-9 and TRBJ1-2; TRBD1 might be the D (5 bases). V gave up 5 bases and J gave up 2 bases, with 24 bases separating them. Per the germline V gene, CDR1 is SEHNR and CDR2 is FQNEAQ (reference sequence). The CDR3 consists of 18 residues. CDR3 residues: CASSPRVGRIYPNYGYTF. The CDR3 bases are TGTGCCAGCAGCCCTCGAGTGGGGCGAATATATCCCAACTATGGCTACACCTTC.

This clone was seen a few times. This chain uses TRBV6-5 with TRBJ2-7; tentatively, D is TRBD1 (6 bases). The CDR3 length is 13 residues. Germline V gene lookup returns CDR1 MNHEY and CDR2 SVGAGI. V was trimmed by 6 bases and J by 5 bases, leaving 14 bases between them. CDR3 in DNA: TGTGCCAGCAGGAAACAGGGCGCGGACGAGCAGTACTTC. It is translated as CASRKQGADEQYF.

V gene TRBV28 combines with J gene TRBJ2-4; a possible D gene is TRBD2 (7 bases). Trimming stripped 2 bases from V and 0 bases from J, with 11 bases between. Looked up from germline, CDR1 is MDHEN and CDR2 is SYDVKM. This CDR3 has 16 amino acids. As DNA, the CDR3 is TGTGCCAGCAGTTTAGGGGGGGGCCTAGCCAAAAACATTCAGTACTTC. Protein product: CASSLGGGLAKNIQYF.

The chain has TRBV7-9 and TRBJ1-2, with D hard to call. V gave up 2 bases and J gave up 3 bases, with 10 bases separating them. The CDR3 contains 14 residues. Germline values: CDR1 SEHNR, CDR2 FQNEAQ (reference sequence). CDR3 DNA: TGTGCCAGCAGCTTATCTGGTGGAGACTATGGCTACACCTTC. This codes for CASSLSGGDYGYTF.

This clone was observed a single time. The chain uses TRBV27 and TRBJ1-6, with D tentatively TRBD1 (5 bases). From germline, CDR1 is MNHEY and CDR2 SMNVEV (reference sequence). This CDR3 spans 15 amino acids. Trimming left V 8 bases short and J 5 bases short, with 16 bases between. DNA for the CDR3: TGTGCCAGCGCCTTCAGGGAGGCCCATAATTCACCCCTCCACTTT. Translating gives CASAFREAHNSPLHF.

This chain uses TRBV18 with TRBJ2-2, with 12 bases matching TRBD2. This CDR3 comprises 15 residues. Germline V CDR1 and CDR2: KGHSH, LQKENI. Losses at the gene ends were 3 bases for V and 5 bases for J; bases not matched to a gene: 1. The CDR3 DNA reads as TGTGCCAGCTCACCGACTAGCGGGAGAACCGGGGAGCTGTTTTTT. Its translation is CASSPTSGRTGELFF. The full variable domain, completed using reference TRBV18 and TRBJ2-2, is NAGVMQNPRHLVRRRGQEARLRCSPMKGHSHVYWYRQLPEEGLKFMVYLQKENIIDESGMPKERFSAEFPKEGPSILRIQQVVRGDSAAYFCASSPTSGRTGELFFGEGSRLTVL.

This clone was seen a few times. The chain combines TRBV6-5 with TRBJ1-2; TRBD1 might be the D (5 bases). V lost 6 bases to trimming and J lost 5 bases, with 16 bases between them. Germline CDR1 MNHEY, CDR2 SVGAGI. The CDR3 runs to 14 residues. Written as DNA, the CDR3 is TGTGCCAGCAGCCGAGACAGATTGTCGTATGGCTACACCTTC. As protein: CASSRDRLSYGYTF.

The chain uses TRBV9 and TRBJ2-3, with D perhaps matching TRBD1 (6 bases). Germline assignment: CDR1 SGDLS and CDR2 YYNGEE. Trimming took 7 bases from V and 0 from J, leaving 12 bases between them. The CDR3 length is 14 residues. This CDR3 is CASRQVASTDTQYF. In DNA, the CDR3 is TGTGCCAGCCGACAGGTGGCTAGCACAGATACGCAGTATTTT. Using reference TRBV9 and TRBJ2-3 for the parts outside the CDR3, the full variable domain is DSGVTQTPKHLITATGQRVTLRCSPRSGDLSVYWYQQSLDQGLQFLIQYYNGEERAKGNILERFSAQQFPDLHSELNLSSLELGDSALYFCASRQVASTDTQYFGPGTRLTVL.